This T cell receptor (beta chain) emerged from a study of CD8 T cells in ankylosing spondylitis. This clonotype turned up a few times. Trimming pared 0 bases from V and 3 bases from J, leaving 6 bases between. The CDR3 runs 13 residues. Per the germline V gene, CDR1 is SGDLS and CDR2 is YYNGEE. In TCRdb, the 5' RACE reads were re-called with MiXCR into one record per CDR3 protein. The sample lists roughly 120,000 distinct CDR3 sequences; around 13% were seen once. The sequenced sample was blood, either unsorted or a sorted T cell fraction (not recorded which). This receptor was identified in a female donor with ankylosing spondylitis or in good health (not recorded which). The V gene is TRBV9, the J gene TRBJ1-2; D is unclear. The CDR3 loop reads CASSVAWDYGYTF. The CDR3 DNA follows: TGTGCCAGCAGCGTAGCGTGGGACTATGGCTACACCTTC. Together with reference TRBV9 and TRBJ1-2, the CDR3 gives the full variable domain: DSGVTQTPKHLITATGQRVTLRCSPRSGDLSVYWYQQSLDQGLQFLIQYYNGEERAKGNILERFSAQQFPDLHSELNLSSLELGDSALYFCASSVAWDYGYTFGSGTRLTVV.